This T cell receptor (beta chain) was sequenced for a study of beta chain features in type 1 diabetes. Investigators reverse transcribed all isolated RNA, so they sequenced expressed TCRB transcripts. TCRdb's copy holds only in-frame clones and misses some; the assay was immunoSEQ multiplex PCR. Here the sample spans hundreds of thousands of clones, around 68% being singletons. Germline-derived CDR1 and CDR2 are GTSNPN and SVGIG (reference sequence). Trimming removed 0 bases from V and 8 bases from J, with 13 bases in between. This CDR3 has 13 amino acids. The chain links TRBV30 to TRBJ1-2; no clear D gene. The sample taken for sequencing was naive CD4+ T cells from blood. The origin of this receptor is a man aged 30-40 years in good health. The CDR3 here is CAWSVRVPRGYTF. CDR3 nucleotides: TGTGCCTGGAGTGTACGAGTACCGAGGGGCTACACCTTC.